The source of this TCR beta chain is a study of post-analysis software for immune sequencing data. The wider study: Clinical courses comprised relapsing-remitting, secondary progressive and progressive-relapsing multiple sclerosis.

As concerns this clonotype: Its cognate antigen is unknown.

This CDR3 has 13 residues. Germline values: CDR1 SSHAT, CDR2 FNYEAQ (reference sequence). J lost 6 bases, V lost 5 bases, and 6 bases had no gene match. Sequencing libraries made from TCR beta cDNA carried unique molecular identifiers. Some 500,000 cDNA molecules were obtained per 1 to 10 million input T cells. From the PCR reads, TCRdb called clonotypes with MiXCR, one entry per CDR3 protein. The sample contains hundreds of thousands of distinct CDR3 sequences, approximately 60% of which appear only once. The study's findings and limits: Higher frequency in patients than in controls was seen for about five TRBV segments, with TRBV5-6, TRBV5-1 and TRBV20-1 among them.

Sequenced input: blood. This chain connects TRBV7-7 to TRBJ1-1; 7 nucleotides agree with TRBD1. This sequence was found in a girl aged 2 to 9 with multiple sclerosis. The CDR3: CASSRDRDSEAFF. CDR3 bases: TGTGCCAGCAGCCGTGACAGGGATTCTGAAGCTTTCTTT.